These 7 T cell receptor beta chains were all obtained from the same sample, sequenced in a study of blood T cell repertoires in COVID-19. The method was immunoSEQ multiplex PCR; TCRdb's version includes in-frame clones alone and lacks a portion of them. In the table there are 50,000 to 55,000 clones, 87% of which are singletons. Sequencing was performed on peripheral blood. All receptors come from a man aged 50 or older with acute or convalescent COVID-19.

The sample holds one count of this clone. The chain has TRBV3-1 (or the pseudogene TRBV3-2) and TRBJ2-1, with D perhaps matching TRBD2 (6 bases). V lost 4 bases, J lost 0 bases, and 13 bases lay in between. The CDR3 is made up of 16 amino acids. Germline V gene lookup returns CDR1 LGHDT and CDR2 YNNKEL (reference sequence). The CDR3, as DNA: TGTGCCAGCAGCCTCGCTAGCGAAGCCTCCTACAATGAGCAGTTCTTC. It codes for CASSLASEASYNEQFF.

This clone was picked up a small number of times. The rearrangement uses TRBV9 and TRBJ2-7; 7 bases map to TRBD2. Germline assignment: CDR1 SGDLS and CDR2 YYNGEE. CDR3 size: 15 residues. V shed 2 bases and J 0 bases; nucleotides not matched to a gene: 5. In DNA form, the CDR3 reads TGTGCCAGCAGCGTTTCCGGGACTAACTCCTACGAGCAGTACTTC. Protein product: CASSVSGTNSYEQYF.

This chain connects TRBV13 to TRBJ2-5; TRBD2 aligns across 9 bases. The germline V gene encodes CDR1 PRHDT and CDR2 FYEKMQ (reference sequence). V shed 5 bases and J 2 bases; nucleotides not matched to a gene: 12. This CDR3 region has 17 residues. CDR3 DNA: TGTGCCAGCAGCCCTGGGGGGCTAGCGGGATCTCAAGAGACCCAGTACTTC. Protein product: CASSPGGLAGSQETQYF.

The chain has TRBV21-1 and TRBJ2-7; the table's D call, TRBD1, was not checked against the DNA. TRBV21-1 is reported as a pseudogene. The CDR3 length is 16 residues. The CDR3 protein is CASSKEADRDSYEQYF. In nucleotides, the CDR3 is TGTGCCAGCAGCAAAGAGGCGGACAGGGACTCCTACGAGCAGTACTTC.

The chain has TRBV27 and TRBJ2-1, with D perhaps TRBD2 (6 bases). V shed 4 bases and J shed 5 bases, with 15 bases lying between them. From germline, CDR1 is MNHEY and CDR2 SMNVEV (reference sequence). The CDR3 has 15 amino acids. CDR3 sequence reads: CASSSHSGGNNEQFF. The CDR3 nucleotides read TGTGCCAGCAGTTCGCATTCCGGGGGAAACAATGAGCAGTTCTTC.

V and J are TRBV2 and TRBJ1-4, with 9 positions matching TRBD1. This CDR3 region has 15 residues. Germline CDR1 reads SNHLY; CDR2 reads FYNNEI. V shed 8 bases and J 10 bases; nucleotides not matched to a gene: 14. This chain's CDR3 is CASEKSRDRARKLFF. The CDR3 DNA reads TGTGCCAGCGAGAAGAGCCGGGACAGGGCTCGAAAACTGTTTTTT.

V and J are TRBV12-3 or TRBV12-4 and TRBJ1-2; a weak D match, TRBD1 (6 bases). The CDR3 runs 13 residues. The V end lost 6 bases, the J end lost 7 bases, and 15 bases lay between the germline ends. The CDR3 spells CASRAAGAPGYTF. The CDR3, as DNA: TGTGCCAGCAGGGCGGCAGGGGCGCCTGGCTACACCTTC.